This paragraph reports one T cell receptor beta chain. Germline V gene sequence: CDR1 MGHDK, CDR2 SYGVNS. The CDR3 is made up of 14 amino acids. V lost 7 bases and J 6 bases, leaving 13 bases between the germline ends. Genomic DNA templated the TCR beta VDJ and CDR3 profiling. TCRdb redid the calling of the reads with MiXCR, one entry per CDR3 protein. Of 150,000 to 200,000 distinct CDR3 sequences listed, over 60% were seen once; the top ten hold around 42%. The sample originates from a study of CD8+CD57+ T cells in acquired aplastic anemia. The clonotype comes from a human donor with severe aplastic anemia or a healthy control (not recorded which). The chain uses TRBV25-1 and TRBJ1-6; tentatively, D is TRBD1 (5 bases). Sequenced sample: sorted CD4+, CD8+, or CD8+CD57+ T cells (not recorded which) from PBMCs. The DNA of the CDR3 is TGTGCCAGCATCACCCAGGGTAGTAATTCACCCCTCCACTTT. Translation: CASITQGSNSPLHF.